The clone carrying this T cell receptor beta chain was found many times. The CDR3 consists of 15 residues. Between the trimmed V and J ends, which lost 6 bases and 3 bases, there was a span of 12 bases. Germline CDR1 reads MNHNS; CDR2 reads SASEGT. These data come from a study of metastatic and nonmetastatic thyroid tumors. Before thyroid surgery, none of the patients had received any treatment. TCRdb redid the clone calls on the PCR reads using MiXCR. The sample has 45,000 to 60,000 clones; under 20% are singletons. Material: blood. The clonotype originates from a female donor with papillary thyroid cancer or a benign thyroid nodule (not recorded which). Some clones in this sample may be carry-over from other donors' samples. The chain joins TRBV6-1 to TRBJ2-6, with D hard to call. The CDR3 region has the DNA TGTGCCAGCAGAGCCCCACGGGTTGGGGCCAACGTCCTGACTTTC. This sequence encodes CASRAPRVGANVLTF.